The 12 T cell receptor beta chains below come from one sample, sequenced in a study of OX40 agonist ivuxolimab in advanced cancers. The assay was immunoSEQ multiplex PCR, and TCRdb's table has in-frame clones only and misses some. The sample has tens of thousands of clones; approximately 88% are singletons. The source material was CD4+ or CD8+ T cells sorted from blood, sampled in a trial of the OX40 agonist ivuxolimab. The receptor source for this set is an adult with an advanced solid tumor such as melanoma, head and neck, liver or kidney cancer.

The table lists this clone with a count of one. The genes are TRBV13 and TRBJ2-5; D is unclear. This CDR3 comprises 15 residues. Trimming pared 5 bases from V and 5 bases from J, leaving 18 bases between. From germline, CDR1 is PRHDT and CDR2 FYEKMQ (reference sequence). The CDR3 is CASSQSTILRETQYF. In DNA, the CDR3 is TGTGCCAGCAGCCAATCGACGATCCTTAGGGAGACCCAGTACTTC.

The CDR3 is CASSPRGRYDEQFF. The CDR3, as DNA: TGTGCCAGCAGTCCTAGAGGGCGGTACGATGAGCAGTTCTTC. J is TRBJ2-1 and V is TRBV27; TRBD2 might be the D (5 bases). Germline-derived CDR1 and CDR2 are MNHEY and SMNVEV (reference sequence). V shed 5 bases and J shed 8 bases, with 16 bases lying between them. This CDR3 is built from 14 residues.

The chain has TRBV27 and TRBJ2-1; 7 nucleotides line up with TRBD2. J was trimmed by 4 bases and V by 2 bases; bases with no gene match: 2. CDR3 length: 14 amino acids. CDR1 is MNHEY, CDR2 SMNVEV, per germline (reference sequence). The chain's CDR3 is CASSLGRAYNEQFF. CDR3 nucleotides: TGTGCCAGCAGTTTAGGGAGGGCGTACAATGAGCAGTTCTTC.

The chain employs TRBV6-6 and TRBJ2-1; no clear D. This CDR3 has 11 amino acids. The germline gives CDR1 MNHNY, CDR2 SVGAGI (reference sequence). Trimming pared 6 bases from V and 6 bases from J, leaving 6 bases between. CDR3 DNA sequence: TGTGCCAGCAGGGGCGGCAATGAGCAGTTCTTC. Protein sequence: CASRGGNEQFF.

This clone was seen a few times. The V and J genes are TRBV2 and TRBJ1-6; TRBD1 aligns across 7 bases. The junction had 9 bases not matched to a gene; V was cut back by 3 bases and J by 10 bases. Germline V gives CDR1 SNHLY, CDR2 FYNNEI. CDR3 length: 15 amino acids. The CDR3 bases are TGTGCCAGCAGTGATGCGGACAGGAGAGGGTCACCCCTCCACTTT. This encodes CASSDADRRGSPLHF.

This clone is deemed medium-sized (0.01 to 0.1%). CDR3 protein: CASSIEDSLGQPQHF. CDR3 in DNA: TGTGCCAGTAGTATAGAAGACTCTCTAGGGCAGCCCCAGCATTTT. V is TRBV19 and J is TRBJ1-5, with D unresolved. The CDR3 runs to 15 residues. Germline V gene data show CDR1 as LNHDA and CDR2 as SQIVND (reference sequence). Trimming pared 0 bases from V and 7 bases from J, leaving 13 bases between.

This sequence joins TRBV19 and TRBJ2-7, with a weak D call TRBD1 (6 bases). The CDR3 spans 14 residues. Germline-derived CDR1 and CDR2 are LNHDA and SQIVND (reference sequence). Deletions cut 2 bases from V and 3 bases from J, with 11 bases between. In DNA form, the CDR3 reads TGTGCCAGTAGTATAAAACAGGGCTTCTACGAGCAGTACTTC. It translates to CASSIKQGFYEQYF.

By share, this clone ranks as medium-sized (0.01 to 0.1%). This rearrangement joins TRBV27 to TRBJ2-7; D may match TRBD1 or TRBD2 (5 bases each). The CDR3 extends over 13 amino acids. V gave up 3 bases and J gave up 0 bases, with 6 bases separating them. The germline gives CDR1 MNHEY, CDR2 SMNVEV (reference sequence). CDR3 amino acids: CASSFGASYEQYF. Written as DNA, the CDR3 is TGTGCCAGCAGTTTCGGGGCCTCCTACGAGCAGTACTTC.

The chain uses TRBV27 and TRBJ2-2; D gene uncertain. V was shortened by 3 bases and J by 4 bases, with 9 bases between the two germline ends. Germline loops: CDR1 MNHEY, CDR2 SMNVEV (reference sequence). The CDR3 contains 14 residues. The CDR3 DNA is TGTGCCAGCAGTTTGGCAGCGATCACCGGGGAGCTGTTTTTT. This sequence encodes CASSLAAITGELFF.

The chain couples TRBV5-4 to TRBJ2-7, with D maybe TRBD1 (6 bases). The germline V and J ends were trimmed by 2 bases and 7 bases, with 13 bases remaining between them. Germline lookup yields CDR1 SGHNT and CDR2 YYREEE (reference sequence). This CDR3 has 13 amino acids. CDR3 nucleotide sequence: TGTGCCAGCAGCTTTACAGGGTCCTTAGAGCAGTACGTC. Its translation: CASSFTGSLEQYV.

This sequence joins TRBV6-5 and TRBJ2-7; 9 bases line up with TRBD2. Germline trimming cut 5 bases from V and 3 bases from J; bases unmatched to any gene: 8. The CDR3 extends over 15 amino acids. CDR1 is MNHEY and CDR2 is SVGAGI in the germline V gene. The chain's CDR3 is CASSLSRTSDYEQYV. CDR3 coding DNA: TGTGCCAGCAGTCTTTCCCGGACTAGCGACTACGAGCAGTACGTC.

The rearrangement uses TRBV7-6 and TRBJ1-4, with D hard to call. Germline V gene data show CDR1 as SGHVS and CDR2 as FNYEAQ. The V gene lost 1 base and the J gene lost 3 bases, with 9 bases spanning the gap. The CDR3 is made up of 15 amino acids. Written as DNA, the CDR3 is TGTGCCAGCAGCTTAGGCGGGTCTCCTAATGAAAAACTGTTTTTT. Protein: CASSLGGSPNEKLFF.